This TCR beta chain was sequenced in a study of Tregs in tolerant kidney transplant recipients. Study context: Mixed chimerism was transient after nonmyeloablative marrow transplants from related graft donors. Study-level results: Findings come from small patient numbers and require larger validation. Expanding Tregs on activated donor B cells appeared to best identify donor-specific TCRbeta clones.

Trimming removed 1 base from V and 4 bases from J, with 13 bases in between. The germline V gene has CDR1 SGHTA and CDR2 FQGNSA. CDR3 length: 15 residues. This table comes from immunoSEQ multiplex PCR, and its TCRdb copy is limited to in-frame clones, with some not included. The table has about 94,000 clones, roughly 93% seen once. As for this clone: Its matching antigen is unknown.

Unstimulated Tregs (CD4+CD25+CD127-) and CD4+CD25- non-Tregs were sorted from PBMCs. The chain uses TRBV7-2 and TRBJ1-2; a possible D gene is TRBD1 (5 bases). The sequenced sample was CD4+ T cells from blood, obtained before the transplant. The receptor was derived from a human donor who received a combined kidney and bone marrow transplant. In DNA form, the CDR3 reads TGTGCCAGCAGCTTAGTGGCAGGGCTAGTCTATGGCTACACCTTC. It yields the protein CASSLVAGLVYGYTF.